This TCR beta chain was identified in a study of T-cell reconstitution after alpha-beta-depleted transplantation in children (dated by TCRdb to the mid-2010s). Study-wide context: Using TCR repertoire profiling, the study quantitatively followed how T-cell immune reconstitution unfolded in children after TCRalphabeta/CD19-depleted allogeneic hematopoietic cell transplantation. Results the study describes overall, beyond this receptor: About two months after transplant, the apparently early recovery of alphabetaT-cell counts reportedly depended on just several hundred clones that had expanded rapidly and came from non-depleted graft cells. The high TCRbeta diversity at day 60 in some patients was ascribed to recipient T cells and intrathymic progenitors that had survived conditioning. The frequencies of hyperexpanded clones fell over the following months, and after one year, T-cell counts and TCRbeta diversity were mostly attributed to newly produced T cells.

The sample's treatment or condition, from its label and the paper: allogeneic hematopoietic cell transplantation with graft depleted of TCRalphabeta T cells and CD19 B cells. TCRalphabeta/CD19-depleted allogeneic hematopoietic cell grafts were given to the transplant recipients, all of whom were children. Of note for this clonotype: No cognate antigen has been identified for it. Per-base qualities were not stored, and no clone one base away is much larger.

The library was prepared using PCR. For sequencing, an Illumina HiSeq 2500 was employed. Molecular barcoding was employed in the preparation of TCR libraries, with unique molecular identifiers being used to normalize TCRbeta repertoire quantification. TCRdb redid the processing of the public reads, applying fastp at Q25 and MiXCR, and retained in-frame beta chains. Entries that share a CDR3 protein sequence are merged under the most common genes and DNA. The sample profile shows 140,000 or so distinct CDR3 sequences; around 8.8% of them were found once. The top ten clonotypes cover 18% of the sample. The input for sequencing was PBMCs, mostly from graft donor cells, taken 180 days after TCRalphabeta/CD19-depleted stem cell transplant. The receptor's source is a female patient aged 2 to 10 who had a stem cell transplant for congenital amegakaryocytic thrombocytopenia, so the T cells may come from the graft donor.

The CDR3 protein: CASSLDRGNSPLHF. In nucleotides, the sequence is TGCGCCAGCAGCTTGGACAGGGGAAATTCACCCCTCCACTTT. Recombination connected TRBV5-1 to TRBJ1-6, with 7 bases matching TRBD1. V lost 0 bases and J lost 7 bases, and the count of bases not matched to a germline gene is 1. The CDR3 spans 14 residues, from the cysteine through the phenylalanine. Only the CDR3 part of the read is kept: 42 bases, read in frame from the first base. The germline V gene provides CDR1 SGHRS and CDR2 YFSETQ.